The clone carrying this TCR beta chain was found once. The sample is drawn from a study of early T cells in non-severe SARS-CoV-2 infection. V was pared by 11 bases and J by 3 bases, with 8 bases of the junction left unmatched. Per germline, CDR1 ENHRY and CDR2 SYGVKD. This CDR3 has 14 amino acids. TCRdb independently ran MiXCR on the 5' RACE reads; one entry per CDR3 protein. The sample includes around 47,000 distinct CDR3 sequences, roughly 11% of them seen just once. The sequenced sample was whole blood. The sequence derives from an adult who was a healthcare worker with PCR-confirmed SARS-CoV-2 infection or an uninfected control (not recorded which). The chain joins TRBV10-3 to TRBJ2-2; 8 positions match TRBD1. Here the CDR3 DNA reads TGTGCCGCATTACAGGGGGGCTACACCGGGGAGCTGTTTTTT. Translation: CAALQGGYTGELFF.